The present entry profiles one T cell receptor beta chain with its context. Its antigen is not known. The sample originates from a study of T-cell reconstitution after alpha-beta-depleted transplantation in children. Study-wide results and caveats: At day 60, the high TCRbeta diversity found in some patients originated from recipient T cells and thymic progenitors that had survived. In patients about two months after transplant, alpha-beta T cells reportedly arose from several hundred expanded graft clones. Newly produced T cells mostly accounted for T-cell counts and diversity one year post-transplant.

V dropped 6 bases and J dropped 2 bases, with 13 bases sitting between them. The CDR3 runs to 14 residues. In germline, CDR1 is LNHNV, CDR2 YYDKDF (reference sequence). This sample's TCRbeta library carried unique molecular identifier barcodes. TCRdb used MiXCR to reprocess the PCR reads, holding one entry per CDR3 protein. The sample contains approximately 170,000 distinct CDR3 sequences, 8.5% to 14% of which appear only once. The chain joins TRBV15 to TRBJ1-1; the D gene is possibly TRBD1 (5 bases). The receptor was derived from a boy between 2 and 15 years old with acute myeloid leukemia, due to receive a stem cell transplant. The material was PBMCs, obtained before TCRalphabeta/CD19-depleted stem cell transplant. Here the CDR3 reads CATSAGTANTEAFF. The CDR3 DNA follows: TGTGCCACCAGTGCGGGGACGGCAAACACTGAAGCTTTCTTT. Full variable domain (missing parts from reference TRBV15 and TRBJ1-1): DAMVIQNPRYQVTQFGKPVTLSCSQTLNHNVMYWYQQKSSQAPKLLFHYYDKDFNNEADTPDNFQSRRPNTSFCFLDIRSPGLGDTAMYLCATSAGTANTEAFFGQGTRLTVV.